Sequencing of this T cell receptor (beta chain) was carried out in a study of cytomegalovirus exposure and HLA in healthy donors. Notes on the study in general: Cytomegalovirus-associated status was assigned to about 180 TCR beta chains. In vitro experiments confirmed that three CMV-associated chains were specific for CMV antigens. For cytomegalovirus status, the classifier reportedly gave diagnoses with high specificity and sensitivity.

Data came from immunoSEQ multiplex PCR; TCRdb stores just in-frame clones and leaves some out. The sample holds some 130,000 clones; about 86% are singletons and the top ten take less than 3%. As to this clone: Its antigen is unidentified.

The germline V gene has CDR1 PRHDT and CDR2 FYEKMQ (reference sequence). The V segment lost 5 bases and the J segment 1 base; nucleotides outside the gene matches: 3. This CDR3 is 15 amino acids long. The chain couples TRBV13 to TRBJ2-5, with 11 positions matching TRBD2. The sequenced sample consisted of PBMCs. The clonotype was recovered from a young man in good health and CMV-seronegative. The CDR3 sequence: CASSMTSGAQETQYF. The CDR3 nucleotides read TGTGCCAGCAGCATGACTAGCGGGGCCCAAGAGACCCAGTACTTC.